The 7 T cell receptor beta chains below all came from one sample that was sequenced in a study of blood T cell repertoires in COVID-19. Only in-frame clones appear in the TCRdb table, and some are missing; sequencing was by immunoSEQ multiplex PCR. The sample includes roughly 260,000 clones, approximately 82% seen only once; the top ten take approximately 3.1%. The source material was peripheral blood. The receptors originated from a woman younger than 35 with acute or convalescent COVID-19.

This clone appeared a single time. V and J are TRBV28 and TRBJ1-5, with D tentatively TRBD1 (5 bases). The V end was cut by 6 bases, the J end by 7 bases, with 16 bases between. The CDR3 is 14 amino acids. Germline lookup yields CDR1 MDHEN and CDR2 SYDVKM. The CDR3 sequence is CASSRGRAKQPQHF. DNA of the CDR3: TGTGCCAGCAGCCGAGGCAGGGCCAAACAGCCCCAGCATTTT.

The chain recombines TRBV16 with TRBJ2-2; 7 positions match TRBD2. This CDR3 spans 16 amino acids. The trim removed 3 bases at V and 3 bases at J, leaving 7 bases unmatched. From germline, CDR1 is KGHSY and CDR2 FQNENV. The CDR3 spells CASSHFAGVDTGELFF. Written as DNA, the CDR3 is TGTGCCAGCAGCCATTTTGCGGGAGTTGACACCGGGGAGCTGTTTTTT.

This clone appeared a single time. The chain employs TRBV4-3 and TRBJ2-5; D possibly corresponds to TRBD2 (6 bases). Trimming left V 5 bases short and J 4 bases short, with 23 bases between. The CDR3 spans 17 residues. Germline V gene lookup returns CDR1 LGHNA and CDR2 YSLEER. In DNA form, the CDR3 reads TGCGCCAGCAGCGAGGACTACCGGGGGAAATTCGGAGAGACCCAGTACTTC. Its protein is CASSEDYRGKFGETQYF.

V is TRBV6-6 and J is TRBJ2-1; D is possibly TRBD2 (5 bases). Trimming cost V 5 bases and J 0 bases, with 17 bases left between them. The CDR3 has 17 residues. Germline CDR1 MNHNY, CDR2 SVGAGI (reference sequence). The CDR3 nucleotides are TGTGCCAGCAGTCCCCCGGCTAGCCTTAGCTCCTACAATGAGCAGTTCTTC. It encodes CASSPPASLSSYNEQFF.

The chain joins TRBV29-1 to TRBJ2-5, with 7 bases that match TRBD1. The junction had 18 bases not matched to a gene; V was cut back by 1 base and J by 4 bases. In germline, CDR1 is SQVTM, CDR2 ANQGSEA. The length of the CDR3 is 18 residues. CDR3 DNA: TGCAGCGTTGAAGCCCCGCCCCAGGAGTGGTGGGACAGAGAGACCCAGTACTTC. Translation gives CSVEAPPQEWWDRETQYF. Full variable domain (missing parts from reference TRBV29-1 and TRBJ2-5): SAVISQKPSRDICQRGTSLTIQCQVDSQVTMMFWYRQQPGQSLTLIATANQGSEATYESGFVIDKFPISRPNLTFSTLTVSNMSPEDSSIYLCSVEAPPQEWWDRETQYFGPGTRLLVL.

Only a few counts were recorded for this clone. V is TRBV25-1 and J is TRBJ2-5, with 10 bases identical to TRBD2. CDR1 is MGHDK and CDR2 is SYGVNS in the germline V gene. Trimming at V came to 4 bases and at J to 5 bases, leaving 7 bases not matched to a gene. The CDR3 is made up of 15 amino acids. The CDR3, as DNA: TGTGCCAGCAGTGTAAGGACTAGCGGCGGGGAGACCCAGTACTTC. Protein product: CASSVRTSGGETQYF.

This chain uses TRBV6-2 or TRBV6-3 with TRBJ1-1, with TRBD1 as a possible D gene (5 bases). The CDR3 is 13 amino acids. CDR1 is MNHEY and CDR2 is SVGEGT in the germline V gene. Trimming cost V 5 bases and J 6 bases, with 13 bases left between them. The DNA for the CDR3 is TGTGCCAGCAGTCTCTCAGGGATCCCTGAAGCTTTCTTT. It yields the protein CASSLSGIPEAFF.